Listed below are T cell receptor beta chains from one sample, sequenced in a study of early T cells in non-severe SARS-CoV-2 infection. TCRdb re-called the 5' RACE reads with MiXCR, one entry per CDR3 protein. The data show some 90,000 distinct CDR3 sequences, 14% to 15% seen once. The sequenced sample was whole blood. The receptors originated from an adult who was a healthcare worker with PCR-confirmed SARS-CoV-2 infection or an uninfected control (not recorded which). Each CDR3 is given with its conserved first and last residue. The D gene is left open where the match is weak. Not all rows give a size; the values are once, few, many and, for expanded clones, a class.

j_call	d_call	clone_size	v_call	cdr3_aa	cdr3_nt
TRBJ2-3	NA	few	TRBV5-1	CASRRVRTDTQYF	TGCGCCAGCCGCCGAGTGAGGACAGATACGCAGTATTTT
TRBJ2-7	NA	few	TRBV28	CASRLSGSYEQYF	TGTGCCAGCAGATTAAGCGGCTCCTACGAGCAGTACTTC
TRBJ2-5	NA	few	TRBV7-7	CASSSSLGPGETQYF	TGTGCCAGCAGCTCCAGCCTGGGCCCCGGGGAGACCCAGTACTTC
TRBJ1-3	NA	few	TRBV29-1	CSVAGGQTGNTIYF	TGCAGCGTCGCGGGGGGTCAGACCGGAAACACCATATATTTT
TRBJ2-2	TRBD2	few	TRBV7-8	CASTPLSGSRAGELFF	TGTGCCAGCACCCCCCTTAGCGGGAGCAGGGCCGGGGAGCTGTTTTTT
TRBJ1-1	NA	NA	TRBV28	CASRSWGASGEAFF	TGTGCCAGCAGAAGCTGGGGGGCGTCGGGTGAAGCTTTCTTT
TRBJ2-1	NA	few	TRBV4-2	CASSQVGPEQSF	TGTGCCAGCAGCCAAGTTGGTCCTGAGCAGTCCTTC
TRBJ2-5	NA	NA	TRBV29-1	CSGRAVGSEETQYF	TGCAGCGGTAGGGCAGTCGGATCTGAGGAGACCCAGTACTTC
TRBJ2-2	NA	few	TRBV24-1	CATSDFRDTGELFF	TGTGCCACCAGTGATTTTCGGGACACCGGGGAGCTGTTTTTT
TRBJ2-7	TRBD1	few	TRBV20-1	CSARDQLNRGESYEQYF	TGCAGTGCTAGAGATCAACTAAACAGGGGGGAATCCTACGAGCAGTACTTC
TRBJ2-1	TRBD1	few	TRBV7-3	CARKTGQEAFF	TGTGCCAGAAAGACTGGACAGGAAGCCTTCTTC
TRBJ2-2	NA	few	TRBV28	CASSLHGTGELFF	TGTGCCAGCAGTCTACATGGCACCGGGGAGCTGTTTTTT
TRBJ2-5	NA	NA	TRBV3-1	CASRTLETQYF	TGTGCCAGCAGGACCTTGGAGACCCAGTACTTC
TRBJ1-1	TRBD1	NA	TRBV6-6	CASADRDTDTEAFF	TGTGCCAGCGCCGACAGGGATACGGACACTGAAGCTTTCTTT
TRBJ2-7	NA	NA	TRBV7-2	CASSLSPGASDEQYF	TGTGCCAGCAGCTTGTCACCCGGGGCTTCGGACGAGCAGTACTTC
TRBJ2-3	NA	many	TRBV20-1	CSALPTSTDTQYF	TGCAGTGCCCTGCCTACTAGCACAGATACGCAGTATTTT
TRBJ2-2	NA	NA	TRBV4-3	CASSQDRGSNTGELFF	TGCGCCAGCAGCCAAGATCGCGGGTCGAACACCGGGGAGCTGTTTTTT
TRBJ2-3	NA	medium-sized	TRBV12-3/TRBV12-4	CASSPRDTQYF	TGTGCCAGCTCACCGAGGGATACGCAGTATTTT
TRBJ2-7	NA	few	TRBV28	CASSFRAYEQYF	TGTGCCAGCAGTTTTAGAGCCTACGAGCAGTACTTC
TRBJ1-2	NA	few	TRBV5-1	CASSENRDYRGYTF	TGCGCCAGCAGCGAAAACCGCGACTATCGAGGCTACACCTTC
TRBJ1-6	TRBD1	many	TRBV10-3	CAIKGQDNSPLHF	TGTGCCATCAAGGGACAGGATAATTCACCCCTCCACTTT
TRBJ2-2	TRBD2	many	TRBV6-5	CASRLPGLAATGELFF	TGTGCCAGCAGGCTCCCGGGACTAGCGGCCACCGGGGAGCTGTTTTTT
TRBJ1-5	NA	NA	TRBV6-2/TRBV6-3	CASSDDISNQPQHF	TGTGCCAGCAGTGATGACATCAGCAATCAGCCCCAGCATTTT
TRBJ1-1	NA	NA	TRBV5-1	CASSTQADSTEAFF	TGCGCCAGCAGCACGCAGGCTGACAGCACTGAAGCTTTCTTT
TRBJ2-6	NA	NA	TRBV20-1	CSAGPSGANVLTF	TGCAGCGCCGGACCCTCTGGGGCCAACGTCCTGACTTTC
TRBJ2-1	NA	few	TRBV7-9	CASSVMGGSYNEQFF	TGTGCCAGCAGTGTGATGGGGGGCTCCTACAATGAGCAGTTCTTC
TRBJ2-3	TRBD2	NA	TRBV29-1	CSGLAGLAQYF	TGCAGCGGGCTAGCGGGACTTGCGCAGTATTTT
TRBJ2-7	TRBD2	few	TRBV2	CASRPGLSGGYEQYF	TGTGCCAGCAGGCCTGGACTCTCGGGGGGCTACGAGCAGTACTTC
TRBJ2-3	TRBD2	NA	TRBV7-8	CASSLEAGGPFRTDTQYF	TGTGCCAGCAGCTTAGAAGCGGGAGGGCCTTTTAGAACAGATACGCAGTATTTT
TRBJ2-3	NA	few	TRBV9	CASSAVIRDTQYF	TGTGCCAGCAGCGCCGTCATACGCGATACGCAGTATTTT
TRBJ2-2	NA	few	TRBV7-9	CASSLLGAGELFF	TGTGCCAGCAGCTTATTAGGGGCTGGGGAGCTGTTTTTT